Presented here are 25 T cell receptor beta chains from one specimen sequenced in a study of blood T cells in healthy people across ages. Alongside a J-beta primer mix, a sample-barcoded 5' primer served in a second PCR lasting roughly 6 to 11 cycles. One entry per CDR3 protein, called by TCRdb with MiXCR from the 5' RACE reads. Of around 800,000 distinct CDR3 sequences in the sample, approximately 24% were seen once. This sample also appeared in a second study, on T cells of mothers and their children.

Sequenced sample: blood. These receptors all stem from a boy younger than 18 in good health.

This chain uses TRBV13 with TRBJ2-7, with TRBD1 matching over 10 bases. Germline V gene data show CDR1 as PRHDT and CDR2 as FYEKMQ (reference sequence). V was clipped by 6 bases and J by 3 bases; unmatched bases: 11. The CDR3 spans 16 residues. The CDR3 DNA sequence: TGTGCCAGCAGTAAGCGGTCCGGGACAGGGGACTACGAGCAGTACTTC. Protein sequence: CASSKRSGTGDYEQYF.

This clonotype appeared once. CDR3 sequence reads: CSAGEGGQANSPLHF. CDR3 in DNA: TGCAGCGCTGGAGAGGGGGGACAGGCCAATTCACCCCTCCACTTT. This chain uses TRBV29-1 with TRBJ1-6; 8 positions agree with TRBD1. In germline, CDR1 is SQVTM, CDR2 ANQGSEA. The CDR3 totals 15 residues. V was clipped by 7 bases and J by 7 bases; unmatched bases: 12.

The gene calls are TRBV29-1 and TRBJ1-1; D gene uncertain. Germline V gene lookup returns CDR1 SQVTM and CDR2 ANQGSEA. The CDR3 sequence is 10 residues long. The ends were cut back, 3 bases at V and 7 bases at J, with 6 bases in the middle. The CDR3: CSVELVEAFF. The CDR3 bases are TGCAGCGTTGAGCTCGTTGAAGCTTTCTTT.

The chain combines TRBV7-8 with TRBJ2-2; D unclear. V dropped 7 bases and J dropped 5 bases, with 17 bases sitting between them. This CDR3 spans 15 amino acids. CDR1 SGHVS and CDR2 FQNEAQ come from the germline V gene. CDR3 loop: CASIGSRPGTGELFF. In DNA form, the CDR3 reads TGTGCCAGCATCGGAAGTAGGCCCGGTACCGGGGAGCTGTTTTTT.

In its sample, this clonotype was seen many times. The J gene is TRBJ2-3, the V gene TRBV7-9, with 7 positions matching TRBD1. CDR1 is SEHNR and CDR2 is FQNEAQ in the germline V gene (reference sequence). The junction had 2 bases not matched to a gene; V was cut back by 4 bases and J by 1 base. The CDR3 has 14 amino acids. The CDR3 protein is CASSSGQGTDTQYF. In DNA, the CDR3 is TGTGCCAGCAGCTCCGGACAGGGCACAGATACGCAGTATTTT.

Notes on this clonotype: A read error may account for a junction end that differs from germline. The chain uses TRBV5-1 and TRBJ1-2; D unclear. Germline CDR1 reads SGHRS; CDR2 reads YFSETQ. This CDR3 is 14 amino acids long. CDR3 amino acids: CASRADLAVYGYTF. The CDR3 region has the DNA TGCGCCAGCAGGGCGGACCTGGCGGTCTATGGCTACACTTTC. The whole variable domain, remainder taken from reference TRBV5-1 and TRBJ1-2, is KAGVTQTPRYLIKTRGQQVTLSCSPISGHRSVSWYQQTPGQGLQFLFEYFSETQRNKGNFPGRFSGRQFSNSRSEMNVSTLELGDSALYLCASRADLAVYGYTFGSGTRLTVV.

As concerns this clonotype: One junction end disagrees with the germline gene, perhaps due to a read error. The gene calls are TRBV7-9 and TRBJ2-3, with 7 nucleotides matching TRBD2. CDR1 and CDR2 from the germline V gene are SEHNR and FQNEAQ (reference sequence). CDR3 length: 18 residues. Here the CDR3 DNA reads TGTACCAGCAGCCGAGGCTGGGGAGGGGTCTGGGACACAGATACGCAGTATTTT. Residues: CTSSRGWGGVWDTDTQYF.

The J gene is TRBJ1-2, the V gene TRBV6-5, with 10 bases that match TRBD1. Germline V gives CDR1 MNHEY, CDR2 SVGAGI. The CDR3 length is 15 residues. Trimming cost V 6 bases and J 6 bases; bases outside gene matches: 10. Here the CDR3 DNA reads TGTGCCAGCAGCTCACCGGGACAGGGGAGGGATGGCTACACCTTC. Protein: CASSSPGQGRDGYTF.

The J gene is TRBJ2-7, the V gene TRBV11-2, with 8 bases fitting TRBD2. CDR1 and CDR2 from the germline V gene are SGHAT and FQNNGV. The CDR3 is 13 amino acids. V trimming: 3 bases; J trimming: 5 bases; junction bases outside the gene matches: 3. CDR3 nucleotides: TGTGCCAGCAGCTTCGGGGGGGCGGACGAGCAGTACTTC. Protein product: CASSFGGADEQYF.

The chain couples TRBV20-1 to TRBJ1-2; D perhaps matches TRBD1 (6 bases). This CDR3 spans 14 amino acids. Germline CDR1 DFQATT, CDR2 SNEGSKA (reference sequence). V was shortened by 3 bases and J by 3 bases, with 14 bases between the two germline ends. CDR3 nucleotides: TGCAGTGCTAGCGAATACGCAGGGGACTATGGCTACACCTTC. Its protein product is CSASEYAGDYGYTF.

This rearrangement joins TRBV29-1 to TRBJ2-3, with D possibly called TRBD1 or TRBD2 (5 bases each). Trimming left V 7 bases short and J 6 bases short, with 23 bases between. There are 15 residues in the CDR3. CDR1 and CDR2 (germline): SQVTM, ANQGSEA. CDR3 region: CSALPGGVHRDTQYF. DNA of the CDR3: TGCAGCGCCCTACCTGGGGGTGTTCATAGGGATACGCAGTATTTT.

This chain links TRBV2 with TRBJ2-5, with 9 bases identical to TRBD2. The CDR3 covers 14 residues. Trimming removed 4 bases from V and 12 bases from J; junction bases left unmatched: 12. Germline CDR1 is SNHLY and CDR2 is FYNNEI. The CDR3 is CASSGGLRGGHEYF. The CDR3 DNA reads TGTGCCAGCAGTGGCGGACTGCGGGGGGGCCATGAGTACTTC.

The chain is built from TRBV6-2 or TRBV6-3 and TRBJ1-6; no definite D call. CDR1 is MNHEY and CDR2 is SVGEGT in the germline V gene. This CDR3 contains 12 residues. V was cut by 5 bases and J by 10 bases, with 9 bases left in between. In nucleotides, the CDR3 is TGTGCCAGCAGTGAAAAGGCCTCACCCCTCCACTTT. Translation: CASSEKASPLHF.

The rearrangement uses TRBV12-3 or TRBV12-4 and TRBJ2-6; no clear D gene. CDR3 size: 17 residues. V shed 3 bases and J shed 0 bases, with 12 bases lying between them. The CDR3 loop reads CASSLHNWNSGANVLTF. CDR3 in DNA: TGTGCCAGCAGTTTGCATAACTGGAACTCTGGGGCCAACGTCCTGACTTTC.

This clonotype was counted between two and nine times. The rearrangement uses TRBV6-5 and TRBJ1-2, with D unclear. The CDR3 length is 13 residues. Germline V gene data show CDR1 as MNHEY and CDR2 as SVGAGI. V lost 2 bases and J lost 8, with 12 bases in between. CDR3 region: CASSYNRVRGYTF. Here the CDR3 DNA reads TGTGCCAGCAGTTACAACCGGGTCCGGGGCTACACCTTC.

This clonotype has a count of ten or more. The V gene is TRBV7-6, the J gene TRBJ2-1; a weak D match, TRBD1 (6 bases). V lost 4 bases and J lost 7, with 23 bases in between. There are 17 residues in the CDR3. Germline CDR1 is SGHVS and CDR2 is FNYEAQ. Written as DNA, the CDR3 is TGTGCCAGCAGCTCCTCCGGCAGGGGAGCCTTTTGGAATGAGCAGTTCTTC. Amino acid sequence: CASSSSGRGAFWNEQFF.

This chain connects TRBV4-1 to TRBJ2-7; possibly TRBD1 or TRBD2 for D (6 bases each). The V end lost 5 bases, the J end lost 6 bases, and 20 bases lay between the germline ends. Germline CDR1 and CDR2: MGHRA and YSYEKL. The CDR3 consists of 15 residues. For the CDR3, the DNA is TGCGCCAGCAGCGGTTCGGGGATACAGGGAGGCGAGCAGTACTTC. Its protein product is CASSGSGIQGGEQYF.

This clonotype was found a few times. The CDR3 DNA sequence: TGTGCCAGCAGTCCTACTATACAGGAGGGCTATGGCTACACCTTC. It yields the protein CASSPTIQEGYGYTF. This chain joins TRBV9 and TRBJ1-2; possible D gene TRBD1, 5 bases. The CDR3 has 15 amino acids. Trimming removed 5 bases from V and 4 bases from J, with 18 bases in between. In germline, CDR1 is SGDLS, CDR2 YYNGEE.

Only a few counts were recorded for this clonotype. The chain links TRBV9 to TRBJ2-4; TRBD1 might be the D (7 bases). Between the trimmed V and J ends, which lost 4 bases and 5 bases, there was a span of 16 bases. Germline V gene data show CDR1 as SGDLS and CDR2 as YYNGEE. CDR3 length: 15 residues. The CDR3 sequence: CASSRGGTEENIQYF. Written as DNA, the CDR3 is TGTGCCAGCAGCCGCGGAGGGACAGAGGAAAACATTCAGTACTTC. Together with reference TRBV9 and TRBJ2-4, the CDR3 gives the full variable domain: DSGVTQTPKHLITATGQRVTLRCSPRSGDLSVYWYQQSLDQGLQFLIQYYNGEERAKGNILERFSAQQFPDLHSELNLSSLELGDSALYFCASSRGGTEENIQYFGAGTRLSVL.

V and J are TRBV7-3 and TRBJ1-2, with D perhaps matching TRBD1 (5 bases). Trimming took off 4 bases at V and 5 bases at J, with 14 bases between the two ends. Germline V gene data show CDR1 as SGHTA and CDR2 as FQGTGA. This CDR3 is built from 14 residues. CDR3 region: CASSWGGGSYGYTF. CDR3 DNA: TGTGCCAGCAGCTGGGGGGGGGGATCTTATGGCTACACCTTC.

J is TRBJ1-2 and V is TRBV7-2, with D unclear. Germline V gene lookup returns CDR1 SGHTA and CDR2 FQGNSA. The CDR3 runs to 15 residues. V was cut by 5 bases and J by 3 bases, with 16 bases left in between. Here the CDR3 reads CASSPDQIGHYGYTF. The CDR3 DNA follows: TGTGCCAGCAGCCCTGACCAAATCGGGCACTATGGCTACACCTTC.

In its sample, this clonotype was seen a few times. The chain is built from TRBV19 and TRBJ1-2; no clear D gene. The CDR3 totals 14 residues. In germline, CDR1 is LNHDA, CDR2 SQIVND (reference sequence). V was pared by 7 bases and J by 2 bases, with 14 bases between. CDR3: CASNTLGQNYGYTF. CDR3 bases: TGTGCCAGTAATACCTTGGGCCAGAACTATGGCTACACCTTC.

This clonotype has a handful of counts. V is TRBV6-5 and J is TRBJ2-7, with a weak D call TRBD2 (6 bases). Trimming removed 6 bases at V and 2 bases at J, with 14 bases between. In germline, CDR1 is MNHEY, CDR2 SVGAGI. The CDR3 runs 14 residues. The CDR3 nucleotides are TGTGCCAGCAGCCAAACGGGACTGACCTACGAGCAGTACTTC. Translated, it gives CASSQTGLTYEQYF.

The chain links TRBV2 to TRBJ1-6; weak D call: TRBD1 (6 bases). V was cut by 7 bases and J by 8 bases, with 15 bases left in between. Germline CDR1 SNHLY, CDR2 FYNNEI. This CDR3 is 14 amino acids long. CDR3: CASTGDRRDSPLHF. The CDR3 bases are TGTGCCAGCACGGGAGACAGGAGGGATTCACCCCTCCACTTT. Full variable domain (missing parts from reference TRBV2 and TRBJ1-6): EPEVTQTPSHQVTQMGQEVILRCVPISNHLYFYWYRQILGQKVEFLVSFYNNEISEKSEIFDDQFSVERPDGSNFTLKIRSTKLEDSAMYFCASTGDRRDSPLHFGNGTRLTVT.

This chain uses TRBV18 with TRBJ1-2; D gene unclear. The V end was cut by 1 base, the J end by 3 bases, with 12 bases between. The CDR3 runs to 15 residues. Germline loops: CDR1 KGHSH, CDR2 LQKENI. CDR3 protein: CASSPQVAVDYGYTF. The CDR3 DNA reads TGTGCCAGCTCACCACAGGTGGCCGTGGACTATGGCTACACCTTC.